These 30 T cell receptor beta chains came from one sample sequenced in a study of T cell repertoires in cytomegalovirus infection. MiXCR was run by TCRdb on the reads, yielding one entry per CDR3 protein. The sample carries approximately 990,000 distinct CDR3 sequences, approximately 31% recorded once. Their specific antigens are unknown. This sample comprised cultured CD8+ T cells from PBMCs, obtained from culture after CMV antigen stimulation. The receptors were gathered from a human donor in good health (CMV status not recorded). Some clones in this sample may be carry-over from other donors' samples.

This chain joins TRBV27 and TRBJ2-7, with a weak D call TRBD1 (6 bases). The CDR3 is 13 amino acids. CDR1 and CDR2 from the germline V gene are MNHEY and SMNVEV (reference sequence). Trimming removed 8 bases from V and 5 bases from J, with 16 bases in between. The CDR3 nucleotides read TGTGCCAGCGGACCGAGGGGGTTTCACGAGCAGTACTTC. Translated, it gives CASGPRGFHEQYF.

The CDR3 coding sequence is TGTGCCAGCAGTTTTGCGGCTAGCGGGGGTCTACCCTACGAGCAGTACTTC. It translates to CASSFAASGGLPYEQYF. This chain joins TRBV27 and TRBJ2-7; 10 positions agree with TRBD2. Germline values: CDR1 MNHEY, CDR2 SMNVEV (reference sequence). CDR3 size: 17 residues. Trimming removed 3 bases from V and 2 bases from J; junction bases left unmatched: 10.

The chain links TRBV6-2 or TRBV6-3 to TRBJ1-1; D is uncertain. Germline lookup yields CDR1 MNHEY and CDR2 SVGEGT. V shed 6 bases and J shed 7 bases, with 6 bases lying between them. CDR3 length equals 10 residues. The CDR3: CASRDLEAFF. CDR3 sequence (DNA): TGTGCCAGCAGAGATCTTGAAGCTTTCTTT.

The chain employs TRBV6-2 or TRBV6-3 and TRBJ1-5; D call uncertain. The V end lost 8 bases, the J end lost 4 bases, and 9 bases lay between the germline ends. The CDR3 consists of 12 residues. Germline V gene data show CDR1 as MNHEY and CDR2 as SVGEGT. CDR3 sequence: CASEDPNQPQHF. CDR3 DNA: TGTGCCAGCGAGGACCCTAATCAGCCCCAGCATTTT.

The rearrangement links TRBV5-1 to TRBJ1-1; 10 bases align to TRBD1. V lost 3 bases and J lost 4; bases outside the gene matches: 9. The CDR3 extends over 16 amino acids. Germline values: CDR1 SGHRS, CDR2 YFSETQ. For the CDR3, the DNA is TGCGCCAGCAGCTCACACGGGACAGGGGTGACCACTGAAGCTTTCTTT. This translates into CASSSHGTGVTTEAFF.

This clonotype was detected many times. This chain connects TRBV12-3 or TRBV12-4 to TRBJ1-6; a weak D match, TRBD1 (6 bases). V was pared by 7 bases and J by 7 bases, with 8 bases between. This CDR3 comprises 12 residues. CDR3 loop: CASNRANSPLHF. The DNA for the CDR3 is TGTGCCAGCAACAGGGCAAATTCACCCCTCCACTTT.

There are a few counts of this clonotype. This rearrangement joins TRBV6-6 to TRBJ1-5; D call uncertain. The CDR3 covers 16 residues. CDR1 MNHNY and CDR2 SVGAGI come from the germline V gene (reference sequence). V was shortened by 5 bases and J by 0 bases, with 14 bases between the two germline ends. CDR3 sequence: CASSTEVAVSNQPQHF. DNA for the CDR3: TGTGCCAGCAGTACCGAGGTGGCAGTTAGCAATCAGCCCCAGCATTTT.

This sequence joins TRBV7-4 and TRBJ1-2; no definite D call. The CDR3 covers 13 residues. Trimming removed 5 bases at V and 0 bases at J, with 7 bases between. Per the germline V gene, CDR1 is SGHVT and CDR2 is SQSDAQ. CDR3 nucleotide sequence: TGTGCCAGCAGCACCCAACCTAACTATGGCTACACCTTC. This gives the protein CASSTQPNYGYTF.

In this sample, this clonotype turned up once. This rearrangement joins TRBV20-1 to TRBJ2-2; 10 bases match TRBD2. Germline V gene lookup returns CDR1 DFQATT and CDR2 SNEGSKA (reference sequence). The CDR3 runs 14 residues. V was clipped by 3 bases and J by 3 bases; unmatched bases: 1. CDR3 residues: CSARSGGDTGELFF. CDR3 coding DNA: TGCAGTGCTAGGAGCGGGGGGGACACCGGGGAGCTGTTTTTT.

This clonotype appeared a single time. This chain uses TRBV11-2 with TRBJ2-2; D is ambiguous. The germline CDR1 and CDR2 sequences are SGHAT and FQNNGV. Deletions cut 0 bases from V and 2 bases from J, with 10 bases between. The CDR3 sequence is 16 residues long. The CDR3 nucleotides are TGTGCCAGCAGCTTAGACTCTCCACTAAACACCGGGGAGCTGTTTTTT. Protein product: CASSLDSPLNTGELFF.

This clonotype was detected ten times or more. The chain uses TRBV6-5 and TRBJ2-1, with 7 bases lining up with TRBD1. Germline CDR1 MNHEY, CDR2 SVGAGI. The CDR3 extends over 16 amino acids. V dropped 0 bases and J dropped 2; count of bases not matched to a gene: 4. The CDR3 nucleotides are TGTGCCAGCAGTTACTCGCCCCAGGGGGCCTACAATGAGCAGTTCTTC. Translated: CASSYSPQGAYNEQFF.

This clonotype was counted between two and nine times. The rearrangement links TRBV20-1 to TRBJ2-3; 7 nucleotides line up with TRBD1. Trimming removed 5 bases from V and 2 bases from J; junction bases left unmatched: 10. From germline, CDR1 is DFQATT and CDR2 SNEGSKA (reference sequence). The CDR3 is made up of 15 amino acids. In nucleotides, the CDR3 is TGCAGTGCTGCCCTGCGAGACAGGGCCACAGATACGCAGTATTTT. It encodes CSAALRDRATDTQYF.

This rearrangement joins TRBV7-9 to TRBJ1-2, with 10 bases that match TRBD1. The CDR3 length is 13 residues. V trimming: 7 bases; J trimming: 6 bases; junction bases outside the gene matches: 5. The germline gives CDR1 SEHNR, CDR2 FQNEAQ (reference sequence). The CDR3 DNA sequence: TGTGCCAGCACAGACAGGGGGCGAGATGGCTACACCTTC. It yields the protein CASTDRGRDGYTF.

Comments on this clonotype: This may stem from a read error, because a much larger clone lies one nucleotide away. CDR3 loop: CVSSRGYTGGLNTGELFF. In nucleotides, the CDR3 is TGTGTCAGTAGTAGGGGGTATACAGGGGGCCTCAACACCGGGGAGCTGTTTTTT. The V and J genes are TRBV19 and TRBJ2-2; 9 bases are shared with TRBD1. This CDR3 has 18 amino acids. CDR1 is LNHDA, CDR2 SQIVND, per germline (reference sequence).

The gene calls are TRBV10-3 and TRBJ1-2, with TRBD1 identical over 9 bases. The V segment lost 7 bases and the J segment 2 bases; nucleotides outside the gene matches: 8. The CDR3 spans 15 residues. Germline V gives CDR1 ENHRY, CDR2 SYGVKD. The CDR3 reads CAINDRGASNYGYTF. CDR3 in DNA: TGTGCCATCAACGACAGGGGGGCTTCAAACTATGGCTACACCTTC.

The V call is TRBV20-1, the J call TRBJ1-4; D might be TRBD1 (5 bases). CDR3 size: 14 residues. Germline V gene lookup returns CDR1 DFQATT and CDR2 SNEGSKA (reference sequence). Trimming cost V 5 bases and J 4 bases, with 14 bases left between them. The CDR3 region has the DNA TGCAGTGCTCCTAAGGGACGGAGTAATGAAAAACTGTTTTTT. The encoded protein is CSAPKGRSNEKLFF.

This sequence joins TRBV13 and TRBJ2-4, with TRBD1 as a possible D gene (7 bases). CDR3 length: 15 amino acids. Trimming cost V 6 bases and J 0 bases, with 12 bases left between them. Looked up from germline, CDR1 is PRHDT and CDR2 is FYEKMQ (reference sequence). In DNA form, the CDR3 reads TGTGCCAGCAGTCCCCAGGGGGGAGCCAAAAACATTCAGTACTTC. Protein sequence: CASSPQGGAKNIQYF. The full variable domain, its missing parts supplied by reference TRBV13 and TRBJ2-4, is AAGVIQSPRHLIKEKRETATLKCYPIPRHDTVYWYQQGPGQDPQFLISFYEKMQSDKGSIPDRFSAQQFSDYHSELNMSSLELGDSALYFCASSPQGGAKNIQYFGAGTRLSVL.

As DNA, the CDR3 is TGTGCCAGCACGGGACTAGCGGGGTCCAATGAGCAGTTCTTC. Protein sequence: CASTGLAGSNEQFF. V usage is TRBV6-2 or TRBV6-3 and J usage is TRBJ2-1; 13 positions match TRBD2. This CDR3 has 14 residues. The trim removed 7 bases at V and 6 bases at J, leaving 3 bases unmatched. CDR1 and CDR2 (germline): MNHEY, SVGEGT.

This clonotype was found many times. The chain couples TRBV7-6 to TRBJ1-2, with D perhaps TRBD1 (6 bases). CDR1 is SGHVS and CDR2 is FNYEAQ in the germline V gene. The CDR3 consists of 14 residues. V dropped 5 bases and J dropped 4 bases, with 14 bases sitting between them. The CDR3 here is CASSPGDGFYGYTF. The CDR3 nucleotides read TGTGCCAGCAGCCCAGGGGACGGATTCTATGGCTACACCTTC.

Ten or more counts support this clonotype. The CDR3 region has the DNA TGCGCCAGCAGCCAAGAGGGGGAAACCGGGGAGCTGTTTTTT. This encodes CASSQEGETGELFF. The V and J genes are TRBV4-1 and TRBJ2-2; either TRBD1 or TRBD2 may fit D (5 bases each). This CDR3 is built from 14 residues. Germline values: CDR1 MGHRA, CDR2 YSYEKL. Trimming cost V 0 bases and J 5 bases, with 7 bases left between them.

This rearrangement joins TRBV28 to TRBJ1-3; tentatively, D is TRBD1 (5 bases). V was clipped by 3 bases and J by 2 bases, with 14 bases between them. This CDR3 region has 16 residues. The germline CDR1 and CDR2 sequences are MDHEN and SYDVKM. CDR3 nucleotide sequence: TGTGCCAGCAGTTTTCTGGGGACGGAGCCTGGAAACACCATATATTTT. It encodes CASSFLGTEPGNTIYF.

Ten or more counts support this clonotype. This chain uses TRBV7-9 with TRBJ2-2; 7 bases are shared with TRBD1. V lost 6 bases and J lost 0; bases outside the gene matches: 7. The CDR3 is 16 residues long. Germline CDR1 is SEHNR and CDR2 is FQNEAQ (reference sequence). CDR3 amino acids: CASSLAGTANTGELFF. The DNA of the CDR3 is TGTGCCAGCAGTCTAGCCGGGACAGCGAACACCGGGGAGCTGTTTTTT.

This clonotype was detected only a few times. The J gene is TRBJ1-4, the V gene TRBV4-3; the D gene is possibly TRBD1 (5 bases). The germline CDR1 and CDR2 sequences are LGHNA and YSLEER. With 1 base removed from V and 10 bases from J, the gap between germline ends came to 7 bases. The CDR3 contains 12 residues. CDR3 region: CASSQGGVKLFF. The CDR3 DNA follows: TGCGCCAGCAGCCAAGGGGGGGTAAAACTGTTTTTT.

This sequence joins TRBV23-1 and TRBJ2-1; the match to TRBD1 covers 8 bases. TRBV23-1 is an ORF for which the function is uncertain. V lost 6 bases, J lost 4 bases, and 8 bases stayed unmatched. The CDR3 has 15 residues. The CDR3, as DNA: TGCGCCAGCAGCCTACAGGGGGAGATGTACAATGAGCAGTTCTTC. Protein: CASSLQGEMYNEQFF.

The V call is TRBV5-4, the J call TRBJ1-2; TRBD1 agrees at 8 bases. The V gene's germline CDR1 is SGHNT and CDR2 YYREEE (reference sequence). V dropped 4 bases and J dropped 2; count of bases not matched to a gene: 10. The CDR3 runs to 16 residues. CDR3 DNA: TGTGCCAGCAGCCCTCGGACAGGGCAATTAAACTATGGCTACACCTTC. This encodes CASSPRTGQLNYGYTF.

This clonotype was counted at least ten times. V usage is TRBV28 and J usage is TRBJ1-2, with no clear D. CDR3 length: 13 residues. Germline V gene data show CDR1 as MDHEN and CDR2 as SYDVKM. The germline V and J ends were trimmed by 6 bases and 4 bases, with 12 bases remaining between them. In DNA, the CDR3 is TGTGCCAGCAGCTTTGGTACACTCTATGGCTACACCTTC. Residues: CASSFGTLYGYTF.

The chain couples TRBV2 to TRBJ2-7, with D perhaps assigned TRBD1 or TRBD2 (6 bases each). CDR1 is SNHLY and CDR2 is FYNNEI in the germline V gene. The germline V and J ends were trimmed by 8 bases and 0 bases, with 11 bases remaining between them. This CDR3 contains 13 residues. DNA for the CDR3: TGTGCCAGCGGAGGGGGGACCTCCTACGAGCAGTACGTC. Amino acids: CASGGGTSYEQYV.

The gene calls are TRBV3-1 and TRBJ1-2; weak D call: TRBD1 (5 bases). V was cut by 4 bases and J by 4 bases, with 10 bases left in between. Germline CDR1 reads LGHDT; CDR2 reads YNNKEL (reference sequence). The CDR3 loop spans 13 amino acids. The CDR3 DNA reads TGTGCCAGCAGCCCCAGGAGGGGCTATGGCTACACCTTC. Translated, it gives CASSPRRGYGYTF.

The CDR3 DNA sequence: TGTGCCAGCAGTTACGAAGACAGCTACGAGCAGTACGTC. Translation gives CASSYEDSYEQYV. This rearrangement joins TRBV6-6 to TRBJ2-7, with D possibly matching TRBD1 (5 bases). The CDR3 totals 13 residues. V was pared by 2 bases and J by 3 bases, with 8 bases between. Germline loops: CDR1 MNHNY, CDR2 SVGAGI (reference sequence).

This clonotype was observed at least ten times. The rearrangement links TRBV6-2 or TRBV6-3 to TRBJ2-1, with TRBD2 as a possible D gene (7 bases). This CDR3 is 14 amino acids long. V shed 8 bases and J shed 3 bases, with 14 bases lying between them. Germline assignment: CDR1 MNHEY and CDR2 SVGEGT. Here the CDR3 reads CASFGGGHYNEQFF. CDR3 coding DNA: TGTGCCAGCTTTGGGGGGGGCCACTACAATGAGCAGTTCTTC.